This paragraph reports one TCR beta chain. The antigen is not known. The sample is drawn from a study of T cell responses to AZD1222 COVID-19 vaccine. Across the whole study: Whether given at about 4 or about 12 weeks, second doses were pooled.

The data were produced by immunoSEQ multiplex PCR, yet TCRdb's version contains in-frame clones alone and is incomplete. The table shows over 110,000 clones, with about 90% occurring only once. The J segment lost 3 bases and the V segment lost 5 bases, leaving 6 bases of the junction unmatched. Per germline, CDR1 MDHEN and CDR2 SYDVKM. This CDR3 comprises 15 residues. Study findings and constraints: Of the AZD1222 recipients, only five to seven were seropositive at baseline. Among the donors, most were white British and more were female, and clonal diversity was possibly underestimated. Reportedly, nearly half the spike-specific TCRs target unmutated variant regions.

The receptor was derived from an adult in good health. The sample in question was peripheral blood, obtained on day 0 of AZD1222 vaccination. V usage is TRBV28 and J usage is TRBJ1-1; TRBD1 matches at 10 bases. CDR3 coding DNA: TGTGCCAGCAGTGTAGCAGGACAGGGGGACACTGAAGCTTTCTTT. Its translation is CASSVAGQGDTEAFF.